There are a few counts of the clone carrying this T cell receptor beta chain. Other DNA sequences in this sample translate to the same CDR3. These data are taken from a study of shared clonotypes between healthy human individuals. Deep was the level at which the assay was run. Sequencing used immunoSEQ multiplex PCR; TCRdb keeps in-frame clones, though not all of them. The table shows about 530,000 clones, with approximately 79% occurring only once. The CDR3 consists of 16 residues. Germline V gene sequence: CDR1 KGHSH, CDR2 LQKENI. Unmatched junction bases numbered 11, after V lost 3 bases and J lost 4 bases.

This sequence originates from a woman between 35 and 50 years old in good health. Some clones in this sample may be carry-over from other donors' samples. This chain connects TRBV18 to TRBJ2-7; 8 nucleotides agree with TRBD1. Sequenced material: PBMCs. The CDR3 DNA reads as TGTGCCAGCTCACCGAACCCCGGGACAGGAATTTACGAGCAGTACTTC. Its protein product is CASSPNPGTGIYEQYF.